These T cell receptor beta chains were read from a single sample in a study of CD4 T cells in relation to SARS-CoV-2 and coronaviruses. These receptors have no known antigen. TCRdb's table, derived via immunoSEQ multiplex PCR, lists solely in-frame clones and lacks some. The sample has about 23,000 clones, approximately 82% seen once. Sample: CD4+ T cells from PBMCs, cultured in vitro. The origin of the receptors is a human donor in good health. The CDR3 runs from the conserved cysteine through the conserved F or W. D genes are given only for firm matches. Expanded clones get a size class; other rows say once, few or many, or leave the size out.

DNA: TGTGCCAGCAGCGTAGGCCCCAGGGCCTACGAGCAGTACTTC
CDR3: CASSVGPRAYEQYF
size: once
J: TRBJ2-7
V: TRBV9
D: NA

DNA: TGTGCCAGTAGGAACACAGGGATCGGCTACACCTTC
CDR3: CASRNTGIGYTF
size: few
J: TRBJ1-2
V: TRBV19
D: NA

DNA: TGCGCCAGCAGCTTGGAGTCCGGACCGAACACCGGGGAGCTGTTTTTT
CDR3: CASSLESGPNTGELFF
size: NA
J: TRBJ2-2
V: TRBV5-1
D: NA

DNA: TGTGCCAGCAGCCCGAGACTGACTAGCGGGGGCACAGATACGCAGTATTTT
CDR3: CASSPRLTSGGTDTQYF
size: NA
J: TRBJ2-3
V: TRBV7-3
D: TRBD2

DNA: TGTGCCAGCAGCAATCCGGGGCTGAGGGGCTACACCTTC
CDR3: CASSNPGLRGYTF
size: few
J: TRBJ1-2
V: TRBV5-6
D: NA

DNA: TGTGCCAGTAGTATAGGATTCCAGCGGGTCACAGATACGCAGTATTTT
CDR3: CASSIGFQRVTDTQYF
size: NA
J: TRBJ2-3
V: TRBV19
D: NA

DNA: TGTGCCAGTAGTTCCCAGACAGGCCCCGGCTATGGCTACACCTTC
CDR3: CASSSQTGPGYGYTF
size: NA
J: TRBJ1-2
V: TRBV19
D: NA

DNA: TGCAGCGTTGAACTAACCCGGCAGCCATACTACAATGAGCAGTTCTTC
CDR3: CSVELTRQPYYNEQFF
size: NA
J: TRBJ2-1
V: TRBV29-1
D: NA

DNA: TGCGCCAGCGGACAGGGTTCCGAGCAGTACTTC
CDR3: CASGQGSEQYF
size: NA
J: TRBJ2-7
V: TRBV5-1
D: TRBD1

DNA: TGTGCCAGCAGCTCCGTAGCGGGACCCCAAGAGACCCAGTACTTC
CDR3: CASSSVAGPQETQYF
size: NA
J: TRBJ2-5
V: TRBV7-3
D: TRBD2

DNA: TGCGCCAGCAGCCAAGAAGCGCCTAGCGGGAGTGAGACCCAGTACTTC
CDR3: CASSQEAPSGSETQYF
size: once
J: TRBJ2-5
V: TRBV4-1
D: TRBD2

DNA: TGTGCCAGCAGCTTAACCGGACAGGGCCCGCCGTTCTTC
CDR3: CASSLTGQGPPFF
size: NA
J: TRBJ2-1
V: TRBV7-3
D: TRBD1

DNA: TGTGCCAGCAGCTCAACCGGACAGAAATACAATGAGCAGTTCTTC
CDR3: CASSSTGQKYNEQFF
size: NA
J: TRBJ2-1
V: TRBV5-4
D: NA

DNA: TGTGCCAGCAGTTTTCGGGGGACCATGACACTCAATGAGCAGTTCTTC
CDR3: CASSFRGTMTLNEQFF
size: once
J: TRBJ2-1
V: TRBV28
D: NA

DNA: TGTGCCTGGAGTGTCGGCAGAATGAACACTGAAGCTTTCTTT
CDR3: CAWSVGRMNTEAFF
size: NA
J: TRBJ1-1
V: TRBV30
D: NA

DNA: TGTGCCAGCAGTGAATTTAGGGGGGATGGCTACACCTTC
CDR3: CASSEFRGDGYTF
size: few
J: TRBJ1-2
V: TRBV25-1
D: NA

DNA: TGTGCTAGTGGTTTGGTACGGGTGGAACTAGCGGGATGGAGAGGGGCCTACGAGCAGTACTTC
CDR3: CASGLVRVELAGWRGAYEQYF
size: NA
J: TRBJ2-7
V: TRBV12-5
D: TRBD2

DNA: TGTGCCAGCAGCTTAAGTGGGACAGGGGGCCCCAATACGCAGTATTTT
CDR3: CASSLSGTGGPNTQYF
size: NA
J: TRBJ2-3
V: TRBV7-3
D: TRBD1

DNA: TGTGCCAGCAGCTTAGCGGCGGGACAGGGATCCGGGGAGCTGTTTTTT
CDR3: CASSLAAGQGSGELFF
size: NA
J: TRBJ2-2
V: TRBV7-6
D: TRBD1

DNA: TGTGCCAGCAGTTCCGGACTAGCGGGATGGGAATACAATGAGCAGTTCTTC
CDR3: CASSSGLAGWEYNEQFF
size: NA
J: TRBJ2-1
V: TRBV28
D: TRBD2

DNA: TGTGCCAGCAGTGAAGGCCACGGGACAGCAAGCACAGATACGCAGTATTTT
CDR3: CASSEGHGTASTDTQYF
size: NA
J: TRBJ2-3
V: TRBV6-1
D: TRBD1

DNA: TGTGCCAGCAGCAGGTTAGGGGGTCGGCCTGGGGCCAACGTCCTGACTTTC
CDR3: CASSRLGGRPGANVLTF
size: NA
J: TRBJ2-6
V: TRBV6-2/TRBV6-3
D: NA

DNA: TGTGCCACCAGTGAGTTGCGGACAGGTGAAGCTTTCTTT
CDR3: CATSELRTGEAFF
size: NA
J: TRBJ1-1
V: TRBV24-1
D: TRBD1

DNA: TGTGCCAGCAGCCAATTGGCCGGGGAGCAGTTCTTC
CDR3: CASSQLAGEQFF
size: NA
J: TRBJ2-1
V: TRBV3-1/TRBV3-2
D: NA

DNA: TGTGCCAGTAGGGGGACAGGGGGTCGGAATGAAAAACTGTTTTTT
CDR3: CASRGTGGRNEKLFF
size: NA
J: TRBJ1-4
V: TRBV19
D: TRBD1

DNA: TGTGCCAGCAGTGATTCTTTTAACAGGGGTCAGCCCCAGCATTTT
CDR3: CASSDSFNRGQPQHF
size: NA
J: TRBJ1-5
V: TRBV2
D: TRBD1

DNA: TGTGCCAGCAGCAAATTCGAGGGTTTGCAGTTCTTC
CDR3: CASSKFEGLQFF
size: NA
J: TRBJ2-1
V: TRBV21-1
D: NA

DNA: TGCGCCAGCACCCCACAGGGTAAAACAGATACGCAGTATTTT
CDR3: CASTPQGKTDTQYF
size: NA
J: TRBJ2-3
V: TRBV10-1
D: NA

DNA: TGTGCCAGCACGCTCAGCACAGATACGCAGTATTTT
CDR3: CASTLSTDTQYF
size: NA
J: TRBJ2-3
V: TRBV6-5
D: NA

DNA: TGTGCCAGCAGCTTTCGGCAGGGGAGTGGCTACACCTTC
CDR3: CASSFRQGSGYTF
size: NA
J: TRBJ1-2
V: TRBV11-2
D: NA

DNA: TGTGCCAGCAGCGTAGGCCTTGGGAGCACAGGCTCTAGCACAGATACGCAGTATTTT
CDR3: CASSVGLGSTGSSTDTQYF
size: once
J: TRBJ2-3
V: TRBV9
D: NA

DNA: TGTGCCAGCAGCTTGGTTGGGGGGAGCACTGAAGCTTTCTTT
CDR3: CASSLVGGSTEAFF
size: NA
J: TRBJ1-1
V: TRBV5-4
D: NA

DNA: TGTGCCAGCAGTTTTAGACAGGGCGGCGGCTACACCTTC
CDR3: CASSFRQGGGYTF
size: few
J: TRBJ1-2
V: TRBV27
D: TRBD1

DNA: TGCGCCAGCAGCCAAGTGATAGGGCTGGAAGAGACCCAGTACTTC
CDR3: CASSQVIGLEETQYF
size: few
J: TRBJ2-5
V: TRBV4-1
D: NA

DNA: TGTGCCAGTAGTATTTCTTCAGAGGGCTCCTACAATGAGCAGTTCTTC
CDR3: CASSISSEGSYNEQFF
size: NA
J: TRBJ2-1
V: TRBV19
D: NA

DNA: TGCGCCAGCCAAGCGGGAATTAGCTACAATGAGCAGTTCTTC
CDR3: CASQAGISYNEQFF
size: NA
J: TRBJ2-1
V: TRBV5-1
D: TRBD2

DNA: TGTGCCAGCTCAGCCGGGACAGGGATCGACTACGAGCAGTACTTC
CDR3: CASSAGTGIDYEQYF
size: NA
J: TRBJ2-7
V: TRBV18
D: TRBD1

DNA: TGTGCCAGCAGCACCCATGCAGGTAACAATGAGCAGTTCTTC
CDR3: CASSTHAGNNEQFF
size: NA
J: TRBJ2-1
V: TRBV11-2
D: NA

DNA: TGTGCCAGCGGACAGGGTTCCAACGAGCAGTACTTC
CDR3: CASGQGSNEQYF
size: NA
J: TRBJ2-7
V: TRBV28
D: TRBD1

DNA: TGTGCCACCCAAACAGGGGTTAGCACTGAAGCTTTCTTT
CDR3: CATQTGVSTEAFF
size: NA
J: TRBJ1-1
V: TRBV30
D: TRBD1

DNA: TGCGCCAGCAGTCTAGGACAGAACTATGGCTACACCTTC
CDR3: CASSLGQNYGYTF
size: NA
J: TRBJ1-2
V: TRBV10-2
D: NA

DNA: TGTGCCAGCTCACCGAACGAACAGGGATCTAGCGGTCAGCCCCAGCATTTT
CDR3: CASSPNEQGSSGQPQHF
size: few
J: TRBJ1-5
V: TRBV18
D: NA

DNA: TGTGCCAGCAGCCAGGGACAGGGGTACGAGCAGTACTTC
CDR3: CASSQGQGYEQYF
size: NA
J: TRBJ2-7
V: TRBV3-1/TRBV3-2
D: TRBD1

DNA: TGTGCCAGCAGCAGGGGGCTCACTGAAGCTTTCTTT
CDR3: CASSRGLTEAFF
size: once
J: TRBJ1-1
V: TRBV25-1
D: TRBD1

DNA: TGCGCCAGCAGGGTAGCGTCTAGCACAGATACGCAGTATTTT
CDR3: CASRVASSTDTQYF
size: NA
J: TRBJ2-3
V: TRBV5-1
D: NA

DNA: TGCGCCAGCAGCCTCGGGGGCCCCACAGATACGCAGTATTTT
CDR3: CASSLGGPTDTQYF
size: NA
J: TRBJ2-3
V: TRBV5-1
D: NA

DNA: TGTGCCAGCAGCCATACCTCCCGGGCCCACTGGGTACTGTTTTTT
CDR3: CASSHTSRAHWVLFF
size: NA
J: TRBJ1-4
V: TRBV3-1/TRBV3-2
D: NA

DNA: TGTGCCTGGACAACATCCTATGGCTACACCTTC
CDR3: CAWTTSYGYTF
size: NA
J: TRBJ1-2
V: TRBV30
D: NA

DNA: TGTGCCATCAGGAGAGGGGTGGGGACAGTGAACACTGAAGCTTTCTTT
CDR3: CAIRRGVGTVNTEAFF
size: NA
J: TRBJ1-1
V: TRBV10-3
D: TRBD1

DNA: TGTGCCAGCGGTCCGTTGGCCCTTGAAGCTTTCTTT
CDR3: CASGPLALEAFF
size: NA
J: TRBJ1-1
V: TRBV2
D: NA

DNA: TGTGCCAGCAACCCTACCCGCGGGCAGATCCTTAGCACAGATACGCAGTATTTT
CDR3: CASNPTRGQILSTDTQYF
size: NA
J: TRBJ2-3
V: TRBV7-9
D: NA

DNA: TGTGCCAGCAGTGACACGGACACCGGGGAGCTGTTTTTT
CDR3: CASSDTDTGELFF
size: NA
J: TRBJ2-2
V: TRBV6-4
D: NA

DNA: TGTGCCAGCAGCGGGGGATTTTGGGAAGAGACCCAGTACTTC
CDR3: CASSGGFWEETQYF
size: NA
J: TRBJ2-5
V: TRBV9
D: NA